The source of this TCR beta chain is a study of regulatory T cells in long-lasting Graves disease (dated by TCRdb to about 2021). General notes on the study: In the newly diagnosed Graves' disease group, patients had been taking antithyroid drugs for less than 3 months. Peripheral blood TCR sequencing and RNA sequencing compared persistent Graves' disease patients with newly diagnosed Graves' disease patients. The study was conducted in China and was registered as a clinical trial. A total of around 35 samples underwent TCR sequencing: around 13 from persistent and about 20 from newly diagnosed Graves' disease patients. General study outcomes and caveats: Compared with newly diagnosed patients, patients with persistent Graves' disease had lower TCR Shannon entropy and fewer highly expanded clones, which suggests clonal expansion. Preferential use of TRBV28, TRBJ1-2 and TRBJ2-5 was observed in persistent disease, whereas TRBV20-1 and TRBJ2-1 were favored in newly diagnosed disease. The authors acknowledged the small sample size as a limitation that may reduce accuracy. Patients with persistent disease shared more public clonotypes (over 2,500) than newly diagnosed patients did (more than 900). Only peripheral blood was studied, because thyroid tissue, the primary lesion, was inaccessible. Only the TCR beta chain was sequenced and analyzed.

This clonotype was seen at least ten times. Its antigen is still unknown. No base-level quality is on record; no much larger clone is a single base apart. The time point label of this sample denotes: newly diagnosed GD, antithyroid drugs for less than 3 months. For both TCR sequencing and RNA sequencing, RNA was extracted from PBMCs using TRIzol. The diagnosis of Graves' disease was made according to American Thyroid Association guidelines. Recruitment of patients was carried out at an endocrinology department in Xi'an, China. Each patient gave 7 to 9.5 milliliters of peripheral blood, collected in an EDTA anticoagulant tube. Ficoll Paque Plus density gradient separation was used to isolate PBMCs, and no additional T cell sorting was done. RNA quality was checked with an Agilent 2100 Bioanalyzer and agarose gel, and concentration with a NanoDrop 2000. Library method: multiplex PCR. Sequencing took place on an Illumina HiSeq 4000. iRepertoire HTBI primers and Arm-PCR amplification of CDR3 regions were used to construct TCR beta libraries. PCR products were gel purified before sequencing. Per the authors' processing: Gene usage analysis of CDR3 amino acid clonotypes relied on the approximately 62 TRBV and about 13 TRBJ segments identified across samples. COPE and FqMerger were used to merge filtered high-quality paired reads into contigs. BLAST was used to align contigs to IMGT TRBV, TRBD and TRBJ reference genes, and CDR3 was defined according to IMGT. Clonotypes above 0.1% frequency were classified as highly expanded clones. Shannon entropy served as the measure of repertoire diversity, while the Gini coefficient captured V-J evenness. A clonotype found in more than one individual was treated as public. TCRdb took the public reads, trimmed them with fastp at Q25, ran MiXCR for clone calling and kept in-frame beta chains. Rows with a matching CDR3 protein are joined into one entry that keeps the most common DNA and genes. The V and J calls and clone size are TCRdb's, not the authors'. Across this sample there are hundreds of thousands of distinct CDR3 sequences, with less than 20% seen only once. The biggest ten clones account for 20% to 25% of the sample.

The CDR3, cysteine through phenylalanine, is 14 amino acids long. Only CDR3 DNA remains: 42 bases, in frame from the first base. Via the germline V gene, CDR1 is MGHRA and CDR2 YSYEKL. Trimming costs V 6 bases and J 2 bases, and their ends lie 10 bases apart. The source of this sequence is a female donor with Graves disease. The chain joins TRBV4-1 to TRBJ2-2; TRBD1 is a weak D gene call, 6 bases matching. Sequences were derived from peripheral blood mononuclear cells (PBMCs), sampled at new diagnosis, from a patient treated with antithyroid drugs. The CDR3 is CASSGQTNTGELFF. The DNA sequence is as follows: TGCGCCAGCAGTGGACAGACAAACACCGGGGAGCTGTTTTTT.